This T cell receptor beta chain came from a study of Ad26.COV2.S vaccination and SARS-CoV-2 variants. Study in general: Ad26.COV2.S was injected intramuscularly once or twice, 56 days apart. Points from the study as a whole: Spike-specific responses of CD8+ and CD4+ T cells were reported to display substantial breadth after vaccination. Analytic work on TCR breadth and depth might have understated the full extent of total T cell responses.

This clone appeared once. The antigen is undetermined. Some clones are missing from TCRdb's copy, which holds only in-frame ones; the method was immunoSEQ multiplex PCR. The sample includes about 350,000 clones, 75% to 90% of them seen just once. Treatment here: over 15 received Ad26.COV2.S at low or high dose, single or two shots; several received placebo; per-sample allocation not given. The samples were gathered on day 63 after the first injection of vaccine or placebo. Wuhan-strain SARS-CoV-2 spike was expressed by the Ad26 vector that made up the vaccine. Germline assignment: CDR1 MDHEN and CDR2 SYDVKM. Trimming cost V 7 bases and J 4 bases, with 14 bases left between them. The CDR3 spans 14 residues.

This clonotype was sampled from a person aged 18-65 years who received the Ad26.COV2.S COVID-19 vaccine or a placebo. This chain links TRBV28 with TRBJ1-3; weak D call: TRBD1 (5 bases). The material was peripheral blood, obtained in a trial of Ad26.COV2.S vaccine versus placebo. The CDR3 loop is CASTLPGKGNTIYF. CDR3 bases: TGTGCCAGCACCCTACCAGGGAAGGGAAACACCATATATTTT.